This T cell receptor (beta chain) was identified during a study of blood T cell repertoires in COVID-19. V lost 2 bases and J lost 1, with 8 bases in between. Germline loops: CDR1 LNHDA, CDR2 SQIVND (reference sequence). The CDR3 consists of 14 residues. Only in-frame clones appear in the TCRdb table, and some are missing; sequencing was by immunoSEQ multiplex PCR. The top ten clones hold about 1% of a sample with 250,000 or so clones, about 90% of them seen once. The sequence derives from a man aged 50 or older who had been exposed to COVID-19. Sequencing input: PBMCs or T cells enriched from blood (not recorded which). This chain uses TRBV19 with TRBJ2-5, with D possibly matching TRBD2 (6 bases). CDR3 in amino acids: CASSIMGGQETQYF. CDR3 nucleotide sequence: TGTGCCAGTAGTATAATGGGGGGCCAAGAGACCCAGTACTTC.